The clone carrying this TCR beta chain was picked up a small number of times. Its antigen remains unknown. The data originate from a study of beta chain features in type 1 diabetes. Every single donor gave one heparinised blood draw, and these averaged approximately 110 mL. Study-wide results and caveats: In these data, an HLA type influence on TCRB rearrangement remained unresolved. For Type 1 diabetes patients, all four CD4+ subsets carried TCRB CDR3s that were moderately but significantly shorter. Compared to healthy donors, patients appeared to have naive, central memory and Treg TCRB repertoires that were more alike. PCR might pick shorter templates more often, in the same way for patients and controls.

Sequencing targeted expressed TCRB transcripts, as all isolated RNA had been reverse transcribed. Profiling relied on immunoSEQ multiplex PCR, and the TCRdb table lists in-frame clones only, not all of them. The sample lists about 180,000 clones, 7.8% occurring once. The receptor's source is a woman in her thirties or forties with type 1 diabetes. Sequencing was performed on central memory CD4+ T cells from blood.

CDR3 sequence reads: CAWCRTENTEAFF. CDR3 nucleotides: TGTGCCTGGTGTAGAACAGAAAACACTGAAGCTTTCTTT. V usage is TRBV30 and J usage is TRBJ1-1; D not certain. Trimming removed 5 bases at V and 2 bases at J, with 12 bases between. The CDR3 totals 13 residues. CDR1 and CDR2 (germline): GTSNPN, SVGIG (reference sequence).